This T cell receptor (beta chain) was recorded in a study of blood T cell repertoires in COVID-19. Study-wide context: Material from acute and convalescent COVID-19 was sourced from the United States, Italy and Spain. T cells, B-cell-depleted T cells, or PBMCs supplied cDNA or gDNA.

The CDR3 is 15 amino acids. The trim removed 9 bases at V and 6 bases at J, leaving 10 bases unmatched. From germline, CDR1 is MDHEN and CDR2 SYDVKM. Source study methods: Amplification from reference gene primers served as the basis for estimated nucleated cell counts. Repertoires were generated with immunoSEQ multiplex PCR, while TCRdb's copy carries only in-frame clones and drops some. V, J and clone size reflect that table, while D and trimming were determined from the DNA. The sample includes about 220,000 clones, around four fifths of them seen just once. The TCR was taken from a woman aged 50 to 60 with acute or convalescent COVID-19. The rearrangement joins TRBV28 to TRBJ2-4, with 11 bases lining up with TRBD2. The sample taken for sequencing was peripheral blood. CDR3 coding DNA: TGTGCCAGTTATAAACTAGCGGGAGAAACAAACATTCAGTACTTC. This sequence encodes CASYKLAGETNIQYF.